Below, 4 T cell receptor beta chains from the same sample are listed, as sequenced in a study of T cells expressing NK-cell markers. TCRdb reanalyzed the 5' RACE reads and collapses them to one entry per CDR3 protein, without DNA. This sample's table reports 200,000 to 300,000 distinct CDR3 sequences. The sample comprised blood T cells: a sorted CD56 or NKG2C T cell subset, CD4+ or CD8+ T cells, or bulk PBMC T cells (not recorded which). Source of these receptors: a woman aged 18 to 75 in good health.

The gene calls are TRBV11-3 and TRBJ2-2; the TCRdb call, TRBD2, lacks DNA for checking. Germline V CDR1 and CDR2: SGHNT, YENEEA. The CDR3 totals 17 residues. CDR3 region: CASSLAPGTQNTGELFF.

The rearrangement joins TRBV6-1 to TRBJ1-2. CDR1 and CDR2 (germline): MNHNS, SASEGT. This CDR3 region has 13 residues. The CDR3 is CASYNQAGYGYTF.

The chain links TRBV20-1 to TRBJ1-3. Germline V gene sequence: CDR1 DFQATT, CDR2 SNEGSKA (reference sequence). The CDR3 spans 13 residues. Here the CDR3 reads CSALFRVGNTIYF.

The CDR3 region is CASSERPGGEKLFF. V is TRBV25-1 and J is TRBJ1-4; the D call from TCRdb, TRBD1, cannot be confirmed without DNA. The CDR3 is 14 residues long. CDR1 is MGHDK and CDR2 is SYGVNS in the germline V gene.